The clone carrying this T cell receptor beta chain occurred a few times. Its antigen is still unknown. This entry comes from a study of molecular identifiers for immune sequencing clone quantification. Findings of the study overall: Spiked Jurkat TCR RNA from one cell was reportedly detectable among around 1 million naive cells.

Per germline, CDR1 LGHNA and CDR2 YSLEER. The ends were cut back, 3 bases at V and 5 bases at J, with 13 bases in the middle. The CDR3 length is 14 residues. RNA fractions of 10%, 30% or 50% and about 19,000 to 1,100,000 sorted cells were the source of naive CD8 libraries. TCRdb called the PCR reads again in MiXCR, with one record for every CDR3 protein. This table holds about 640,000 distinct CDR3 sequences, just under 20% found once. The receptor was isolated from a human donor in good health. Some libraries in this study had Jurkat cell RNA spiked in. The sequenced sample consisted of naive CD8+ T cells from blood, with Jurkat cell RNA spiked in. Subset of the sample: FACS-sorted CD8+CD4-CCR7+CD45RA+ naive T cells. The chain carries TRBV4-3 and TRBJ1-1; possibly TRBD1 for D (6 bases). This CDR3 reads CASSQIQGWTEAFF. The DNA for the CDR3 is TGCGCCAGCAGCCAGATACAGGGTTGGACTGAAGCTTTCTTT.